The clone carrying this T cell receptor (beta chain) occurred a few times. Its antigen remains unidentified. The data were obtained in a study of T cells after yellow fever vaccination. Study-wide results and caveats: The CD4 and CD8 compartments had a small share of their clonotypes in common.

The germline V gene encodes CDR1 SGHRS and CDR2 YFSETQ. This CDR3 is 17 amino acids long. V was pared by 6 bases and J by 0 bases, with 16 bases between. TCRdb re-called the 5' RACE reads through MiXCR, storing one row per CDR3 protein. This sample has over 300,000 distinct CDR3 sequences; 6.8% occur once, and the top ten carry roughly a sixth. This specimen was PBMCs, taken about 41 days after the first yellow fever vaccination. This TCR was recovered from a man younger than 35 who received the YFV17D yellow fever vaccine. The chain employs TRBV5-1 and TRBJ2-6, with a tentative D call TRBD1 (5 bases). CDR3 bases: TGCGCCAGCACTTCAGGGTCGACAAGCTCTGGGGCCAACGTCCTGACTTTC. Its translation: CASTSGSTSSGANVLTF.